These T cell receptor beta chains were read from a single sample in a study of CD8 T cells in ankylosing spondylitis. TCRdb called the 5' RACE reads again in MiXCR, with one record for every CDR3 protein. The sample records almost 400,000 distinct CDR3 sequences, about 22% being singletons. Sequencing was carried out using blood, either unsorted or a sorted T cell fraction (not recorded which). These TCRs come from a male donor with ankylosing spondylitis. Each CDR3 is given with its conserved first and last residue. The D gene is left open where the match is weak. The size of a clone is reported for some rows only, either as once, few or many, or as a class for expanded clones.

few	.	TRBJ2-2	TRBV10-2	TGCGCCAGCAGAGGTAGCGCGGGGTCGGGGGAGCTGTTTTTT	CASRGSAGSGELFF
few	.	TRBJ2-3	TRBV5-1	TGCGCCAGCAGCGGGGGACTGGTCACAGATACGCAGTATTTT	CASSGGLVTDTQYF
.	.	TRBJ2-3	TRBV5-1	TGCGCCAGCAGCTTGGATGGAGTCCCTAGCACAGATACGCAGTATTTT	CASSLDGVPSTDTQYF
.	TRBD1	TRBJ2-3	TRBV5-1	TGCGCCAGCAGCCCCTCTAGACAGGGGGGCACAGATACGCAGTATTTT	CASSPSRQGGTDTQYF
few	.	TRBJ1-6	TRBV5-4	TGTGCCAGCAGCTTGGACAGGGACGGTTCACCCCTCCACTTT	CASSLDRDGSPLHF
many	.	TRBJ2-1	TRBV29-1	TGCAGCGTTGGCAGGGAGGTTTACAATGAGCAGTTCTTC	CSVGREVYNEQFF
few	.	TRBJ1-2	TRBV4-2	TGTGCCAGCAGCCAAGTCGGCGGGGCCGTGGTCGGCTACACCTTC	CASSQVGGAVVGYTF
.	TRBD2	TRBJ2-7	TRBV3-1	TGTGCCAGCAGCCAACTAACTAGCGGGAGGTACGAGCAGTACTTC	CASSQLTSGRYEQYF
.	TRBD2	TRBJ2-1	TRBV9	TGTGCCAGCAGCGTGGGACTAGCGGCTCAGAGCTCCTACAATGAGCAGTTCTTC	CASSVGLAAQSSYNEQFF
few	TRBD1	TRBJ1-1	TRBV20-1	TGCAGTGCTAGAGTACCGGGACAGCCGAACACTGAAGCTTTCTTT	CSARVPGQPNTEAFF
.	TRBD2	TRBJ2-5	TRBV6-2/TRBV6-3	TGTGCCAGCAGTTATCCGGGAGGGACAGAGACCCAGTACTTC	CASSYPGGTETQYF
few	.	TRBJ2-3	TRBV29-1	TGCAGCGTTGTGAGTCATAGCACAGATACGCAGTATTTT	CSVVSHSTDTQYF
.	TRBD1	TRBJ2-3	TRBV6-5	TGTGCCAGCAGTTACTCCGCACAGGGGGCGGCAGATACGCAGTATTTT	CASSYSAQGAADTQYF
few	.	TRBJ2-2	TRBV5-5	TGTGCCAGCAGCTTGGTAAGGCAGGGGAACACCGGGGAGCTGTTTTTT	CASSLVRQGNTGELFF
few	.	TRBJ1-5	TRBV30	TGTGCCTTTGGGCACCGTCGTCAGCCCCAGCATTTT	CAFGHRRQPQHF
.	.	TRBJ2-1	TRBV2	TGTGCCAGCAGCCAAGCGATATCTTCCAATGAGCAGTTCTTC	CASSQAISSNEQFF
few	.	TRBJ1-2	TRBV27	TGTGCCAGCAGTTATCGGACGGACTATGGCTACACCTTC	CASSYRTDYGYTF
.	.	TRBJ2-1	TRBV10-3	TGTGCCATCAGTGATAAGGTCGGGTACAATGAGCAGTTCTTC	CAISDKVGYNEQFF
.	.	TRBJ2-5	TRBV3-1	TGTGCCAGCAGCCAAGACTTGACCCAAGAGACCCAGTACTTC	CASSQDLTQETQYF
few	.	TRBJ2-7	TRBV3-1	TGTGCCAGCAGCCAAGATTGGCAGGGGCTCAACGAGCAGTACTTC	CASSQDWQGLNEQYF
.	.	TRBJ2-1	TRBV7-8	TGTGCCAGCAGCCCCCTAGGGACTGGTGAGCAGTTCTTC	CASSPLGTGEQFF
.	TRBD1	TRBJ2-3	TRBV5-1	TGCGCCAGCAGCCTTCCGGGACAGACTAGCACAGATACGCAGTATTTT	CASSLPGQTSTDTQYF
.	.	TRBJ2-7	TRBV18	TGTGCCAGCTCACCACCTAACGGCCTCTACGAGCAGTACTTC	CASSPPNGLYEQYF
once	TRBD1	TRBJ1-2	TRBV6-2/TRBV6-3	TGTGCCGGATGGACCGGGACAGGGGAAGGCTACACCTTC	CAGWTGTGEGYTF
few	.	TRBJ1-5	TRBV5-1	TGCGCCAGCAGCTTGGGATGGGATCAGCCCCAGCATTTT	CASSLGWDQPQHF
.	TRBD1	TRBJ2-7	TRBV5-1	TGCGCCAGCAGCCCGCTGACAGGGACGTTAAGCGAGCAGTACTTC	CASSPLTGTLSEQYF
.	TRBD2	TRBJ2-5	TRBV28	TGTGCCAGCAGTTCCGGACTAGTCGCCACCAATCAGGGCGAGACCCAGTACTTC	CASSSGLVATNQGETQYF
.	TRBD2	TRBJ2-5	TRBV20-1	TGCAGTGCTAGTAGCGGGAGGGCCAGGTACCAAGAGACCCAGTACTTC	CSASSGRARYQETQYF
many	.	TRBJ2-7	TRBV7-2	TGTGCCAGCAGCTACCGGGACACTCTATACGAGCAGTACTTC	CASSYRDTLYEQYF
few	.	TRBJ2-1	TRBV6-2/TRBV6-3	TGTGCCAGCAGTTACCCCGGACTCGACCGAAATGAGCAGTTCTTC	CASSYPGLDRNEQFF
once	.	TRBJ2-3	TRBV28	TGTGCCACCACCTACTCCACAGATACGCAGTATTTT	CATTYSTDTQYF
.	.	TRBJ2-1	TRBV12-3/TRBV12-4	TGTGCCAGCAGCCTCAGTGCGGCGCCGAACAATGAGCAGTTCTTC	CASSLSAAPNNEQFF
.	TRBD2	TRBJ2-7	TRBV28	TGTGCCAGCACCAGTGGGGGGGATACGTACGAGCAGTACTTC	CASTSGGDTYEQYF
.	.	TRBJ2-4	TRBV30	TGTGCCTGGAGTGCGCGGGCCATTCAGTACTTC	CAWSARAIQYF
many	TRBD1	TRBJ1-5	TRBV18	TGTGCCAGCTCGCCTACAGGGGGCTTTGGCAATCAGCCCCAGCATTTT	CASSPTGGFGNQPQHF
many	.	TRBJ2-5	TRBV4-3	TGTGCCAGCAGCCAAGATCGGGAAGAGACCCAGTACTTC	CASSQDREETQYF
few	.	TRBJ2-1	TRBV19	TGTGCCAGTAGTATAGGAGGGGGCTCCTACAATGAGCAGTTCTTC	CASSIGGGSYNEQFF
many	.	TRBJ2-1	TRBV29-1	TGCAGCGTTGCTCTGGGAGGTGAGCAGTTCTTC	CSVALGGEQFF
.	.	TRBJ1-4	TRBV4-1	TGCGCCAGCAGCCAAGGTCTTCGCGACGGGAATGAAAAACTGTTTTTT	CASSQGLRDGNEKLFF
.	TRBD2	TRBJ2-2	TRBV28	TGTGCCAGCAGAACTCCCTCTGCGGGAGCGAACACCGGGGAGCTGTTTTTT	CASRTPSAGANTGELFF
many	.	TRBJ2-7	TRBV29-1	TGCAGCGTTGACGTGGCGGGGTACGAGCAGTACTTC	CSVDVAGYEQYF
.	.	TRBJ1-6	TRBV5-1	TGCGCCAGCAGCCCCTCGGACAGAGACGGTTCACCCCTCCACTTT	CASSPSDRDGSPLHF
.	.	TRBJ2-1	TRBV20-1	TGCAGTGCTAGGCTGGGCAGCCTTTCCTACAATGAGCAGTTCTTC	CSARLGSLSYNEQFF
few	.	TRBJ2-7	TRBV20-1	TGCAGTGCTAGAGATAAGGGGAGTTACCACGAGCAGTACTTC	CSARDKGSYHEQYF
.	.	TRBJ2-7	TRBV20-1	TGCAGTGCTAGGTGGCAGGGTGGCGAGCAGTACTTC	CSARWQGGEQYF
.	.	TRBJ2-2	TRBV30	TGTGCCTGGAGTGTCCTAAGCGGTCACACCGGGGAGCTGTTTTTT	CAWSVLSGHTGELFF
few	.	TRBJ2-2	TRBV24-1	TGTGCCACCAGTGAGGCAGGGCCGGACACCGGGGAGCTGTTTTTT	CATSEAGPDTGELFF
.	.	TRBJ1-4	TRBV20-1	TGCAGTGCTAGGACGGCTGCAACTAATGAAAAACTGTTTTTT	CSARTAATNEKLFF
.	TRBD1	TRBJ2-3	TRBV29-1	TGCAGCTTTAGGACAGGCTACACAGATACGCAGTATTTT	CSFRTGYTDTQYF